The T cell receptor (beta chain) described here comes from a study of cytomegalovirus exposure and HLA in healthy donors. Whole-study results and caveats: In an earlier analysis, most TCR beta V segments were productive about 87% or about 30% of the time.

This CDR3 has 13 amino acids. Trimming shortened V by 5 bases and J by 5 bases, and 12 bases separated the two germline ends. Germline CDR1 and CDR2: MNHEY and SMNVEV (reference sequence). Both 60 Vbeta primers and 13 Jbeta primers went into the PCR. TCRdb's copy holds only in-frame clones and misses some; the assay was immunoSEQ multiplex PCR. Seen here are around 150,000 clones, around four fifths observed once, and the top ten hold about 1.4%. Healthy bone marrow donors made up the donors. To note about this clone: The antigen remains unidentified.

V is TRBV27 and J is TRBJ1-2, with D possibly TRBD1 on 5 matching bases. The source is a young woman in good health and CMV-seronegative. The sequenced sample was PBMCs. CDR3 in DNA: TGTGCCAGCAGTATCCAGGAGGGGTATGGCTACACCTTC. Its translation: CASSIQEGYGYTF.